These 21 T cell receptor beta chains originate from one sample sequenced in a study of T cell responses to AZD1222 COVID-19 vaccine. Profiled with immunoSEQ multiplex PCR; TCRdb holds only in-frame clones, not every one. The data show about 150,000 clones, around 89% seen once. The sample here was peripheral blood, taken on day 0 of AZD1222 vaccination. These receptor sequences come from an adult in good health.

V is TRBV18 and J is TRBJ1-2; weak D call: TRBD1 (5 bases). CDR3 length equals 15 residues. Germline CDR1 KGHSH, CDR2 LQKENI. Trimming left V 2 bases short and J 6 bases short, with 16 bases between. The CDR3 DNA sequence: TGTGCCAGCTCACCAGTAAGGGAAGGGGCGGATGGCTACACCTTC. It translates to CASSPVREGADGYTF.

The CDR3 here is CASSLTRWETQYF. The CDR3 bases are TGTGCCAGCAGTTTAACGAGGTGGGAGACCCAGTACTTC. The V gene is TRBV12-3 or TRBV12-4, the J gene TRBJ2-5; no firm D call. This CDR3 comprises 13 residues. V lost 2 bases, J lost 5 bases, and 9 bases lay in between.

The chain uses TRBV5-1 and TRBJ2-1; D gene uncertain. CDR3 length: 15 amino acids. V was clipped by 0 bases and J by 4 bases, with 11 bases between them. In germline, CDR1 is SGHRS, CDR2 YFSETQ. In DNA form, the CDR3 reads TGCGCCAGCAGCTTGGATGCTAGTCGTTACAATGAGCAGTTCTTC. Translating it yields CASSLDASRYNEQFF.

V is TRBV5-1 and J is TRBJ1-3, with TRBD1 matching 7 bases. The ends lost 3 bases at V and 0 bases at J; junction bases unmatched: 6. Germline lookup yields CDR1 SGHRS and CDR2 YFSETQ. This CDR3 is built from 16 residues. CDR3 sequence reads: CASSYSGQSSGNTIYF. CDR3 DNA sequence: TGCGCCAGCAGCTATTCGGGACAGAGCTCTGGAAACACCATATATTTT.

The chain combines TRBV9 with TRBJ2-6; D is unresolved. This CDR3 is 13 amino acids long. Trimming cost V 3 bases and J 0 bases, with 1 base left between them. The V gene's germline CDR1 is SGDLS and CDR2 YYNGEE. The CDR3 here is CASSASGANVLTF. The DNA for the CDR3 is TGTGCCAGCAGCGCCTCTGGGGCCAACGTCCTGACTTTC.

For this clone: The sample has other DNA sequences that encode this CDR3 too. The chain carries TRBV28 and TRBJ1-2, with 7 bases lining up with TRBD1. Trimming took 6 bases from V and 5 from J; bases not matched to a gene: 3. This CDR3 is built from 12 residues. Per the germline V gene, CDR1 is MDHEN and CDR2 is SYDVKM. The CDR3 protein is CASRPGGYGYTF. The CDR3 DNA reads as TGTGCCAGCAGGCCAGGGGGGTATGGCTACACCTTC.

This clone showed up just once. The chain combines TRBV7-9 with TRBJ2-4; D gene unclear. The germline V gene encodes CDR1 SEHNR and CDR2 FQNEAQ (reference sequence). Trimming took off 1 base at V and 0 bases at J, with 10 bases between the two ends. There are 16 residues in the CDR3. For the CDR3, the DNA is TGTGCCAGCAGCTTAGGGTCTTTCCTAGCCAAAAACATTCAGTACTTC. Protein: CASSLGSFLAKNIQYF. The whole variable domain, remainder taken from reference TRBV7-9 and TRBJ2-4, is DTGVSQNPRHKITKRGQNVTFRCDPISEHNRLYWYRQTLGQGPEFLTYFQNEAQLEKSRLLSDRFSAERPKGSFSTLEIQRTEQGDSAMYLCASSLGSFLAKNIQYFGAGTRLSVL.

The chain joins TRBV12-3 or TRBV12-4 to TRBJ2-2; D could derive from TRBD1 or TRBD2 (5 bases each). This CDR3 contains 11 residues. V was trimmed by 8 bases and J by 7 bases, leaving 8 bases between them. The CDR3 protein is CASEGYGELFF. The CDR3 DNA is TGTGCCAGCGAGGGGTACGGGGAGCTGTTTTTT.

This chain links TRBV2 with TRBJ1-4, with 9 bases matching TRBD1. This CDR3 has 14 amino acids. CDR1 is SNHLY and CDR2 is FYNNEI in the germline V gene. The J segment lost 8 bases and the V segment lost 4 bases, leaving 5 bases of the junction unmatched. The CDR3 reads CASSVDRGEEKLFF. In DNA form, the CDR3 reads TGTGCCAGCAGTGTGGACAGGGGAGAAGAAAAACTGTTTTTT.

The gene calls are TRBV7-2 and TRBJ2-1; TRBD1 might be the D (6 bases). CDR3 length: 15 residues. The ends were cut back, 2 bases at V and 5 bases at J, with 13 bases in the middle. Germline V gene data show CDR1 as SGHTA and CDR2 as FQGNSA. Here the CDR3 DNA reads TGTGCCAGCAGCTTATCCGGGACAAAAAACAATGAGCAGTTCTTC. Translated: CASSLSGTKNNEQFF.

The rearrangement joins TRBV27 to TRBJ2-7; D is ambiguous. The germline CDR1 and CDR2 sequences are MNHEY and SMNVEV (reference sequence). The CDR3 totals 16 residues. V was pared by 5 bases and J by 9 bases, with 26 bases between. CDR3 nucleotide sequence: TGTGCCAGCAGTCCGACCCCAAGACAATCCACCAACGGGCAGTACTTC. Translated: CASSPTPRQSTNGQYF.

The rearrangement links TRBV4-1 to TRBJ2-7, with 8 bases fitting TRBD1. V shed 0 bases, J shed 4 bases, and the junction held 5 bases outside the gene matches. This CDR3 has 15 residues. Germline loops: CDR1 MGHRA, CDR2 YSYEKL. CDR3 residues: CASSQEQQGGYEQYF. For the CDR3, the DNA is TGCGCCAGCAGCCAAGAGCAACAGGGGGGTTACGAGCAGTACTTC.

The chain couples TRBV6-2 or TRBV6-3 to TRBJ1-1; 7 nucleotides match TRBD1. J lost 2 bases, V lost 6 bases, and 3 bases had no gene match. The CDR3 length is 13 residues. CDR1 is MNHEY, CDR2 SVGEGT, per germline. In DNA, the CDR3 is TGTGCCAGCAGCGACAGGGAAAACACTGAAGCTTTCTTT. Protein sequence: CASSDRENTEAFF.

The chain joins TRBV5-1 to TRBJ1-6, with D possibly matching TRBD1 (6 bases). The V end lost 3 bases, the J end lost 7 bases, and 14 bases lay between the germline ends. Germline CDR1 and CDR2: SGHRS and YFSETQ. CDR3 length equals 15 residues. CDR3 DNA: TGCGCCAGCAGCTCTTCAACAGGGACGAATTCACCCCTCCACTTT. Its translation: CASSSSTGTNSPLHF.

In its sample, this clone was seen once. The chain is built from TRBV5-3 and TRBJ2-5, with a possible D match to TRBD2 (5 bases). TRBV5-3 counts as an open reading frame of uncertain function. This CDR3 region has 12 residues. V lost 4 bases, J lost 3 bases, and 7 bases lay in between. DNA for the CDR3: TGTGCCAGAAGCCTAGCTAAAGAGACCCAGTACTTC. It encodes CARSLAKETQYF.

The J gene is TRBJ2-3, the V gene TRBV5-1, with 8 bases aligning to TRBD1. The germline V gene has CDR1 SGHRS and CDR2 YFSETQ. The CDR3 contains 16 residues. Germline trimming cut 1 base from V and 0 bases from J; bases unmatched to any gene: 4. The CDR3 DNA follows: TGCGCCAGCAGCTTGCCCCAGGGGGCCAGCACAGATACGCAGTATTTT. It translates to CASSLPQGASTDTQYF.

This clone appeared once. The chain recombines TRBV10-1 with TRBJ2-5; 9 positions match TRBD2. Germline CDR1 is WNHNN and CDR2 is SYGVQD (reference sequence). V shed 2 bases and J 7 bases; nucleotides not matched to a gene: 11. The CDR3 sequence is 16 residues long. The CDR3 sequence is CASSEENLSGSGTQYF. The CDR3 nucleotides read TGCGCCAGCAGTGAGGAGAACCTTAGCGGGAGCGGGACCCAGTACTTC.

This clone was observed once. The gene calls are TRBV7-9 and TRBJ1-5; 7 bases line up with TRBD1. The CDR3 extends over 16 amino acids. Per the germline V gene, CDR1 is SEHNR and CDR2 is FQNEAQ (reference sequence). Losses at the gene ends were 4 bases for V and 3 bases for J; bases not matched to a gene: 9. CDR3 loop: CASSSLDRATNQPQHF. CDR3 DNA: TGTGCCAGCAGCTCTCTTGACAGGGCCACCAATCAGCCCCAGCATTTT.

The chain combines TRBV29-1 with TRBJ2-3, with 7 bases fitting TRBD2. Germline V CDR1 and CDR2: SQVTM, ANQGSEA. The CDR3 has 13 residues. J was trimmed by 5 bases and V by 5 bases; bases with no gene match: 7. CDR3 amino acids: CSVPSGKVDTQYF. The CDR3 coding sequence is TGCAGCGTTCCCAGCGGGAAGGTAGATACGCAGTATTTT.

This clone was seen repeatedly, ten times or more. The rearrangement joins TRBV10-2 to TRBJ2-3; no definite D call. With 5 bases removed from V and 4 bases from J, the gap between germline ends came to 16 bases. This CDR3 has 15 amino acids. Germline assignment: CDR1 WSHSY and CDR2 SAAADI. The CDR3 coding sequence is TGCGCCAGCAGTTCGGACCTGACACGGGCAGATACGCAGTATTTT. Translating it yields CASSSDLTRADTQYF.

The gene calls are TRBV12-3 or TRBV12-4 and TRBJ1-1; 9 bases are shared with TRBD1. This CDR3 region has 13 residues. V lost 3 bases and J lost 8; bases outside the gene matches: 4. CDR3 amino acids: CASSFDRGTEAFF. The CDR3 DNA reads TGTGCCAGCAGTTTCGACAGGGGGACGGAAGCTTTCTTT.